This is a list of T cell receptor beta chains from one sample in a study of blood T cell repertoires in COVID-19. Some clones are missing from TCRdb's copy, which holds only in-frame ones; the method was immunoSEQ multiplex PCR. Of 89,000 or so clones listed, about 96% are singletons. Specimen: peripheral blood. The source of these receptors is a human donor with active COVID-19. The donor label of this sample is uncertain. Each CDR3 is given with its conserved first and last residue. The D gene is left open where the match is weak. Clone size is stated in some rows and not others, as once, few, many or a class when expanded.

clone_size j_call cdr3_length v_call d_call cdr3_aa cdr3_nt
NA TRBJ2-1 16 TRBV5-1 TRBD2 CASSLRASGGINEQFF TGCGCCAGCAGCTTGCGGGCTAGCGGGGGGATAAATGAGCAGTTCTTC
NA TRBJ2-1 12 TRBV6-5 NA CASSSGGREQFF TGTGCCAGCTCCTCGGGCGGGCGAGAGCAGTTCTTC
NA TRBJ2-2 16 TRBV19 TRBD1 CASSTPGQTNTGELFF TGTGCCAGTAGTACCCCGGGACAGACGAACACCGGGGAGCTGTTTTTT
NA TRBJ2-5 14 TRBV5-1 NA CASSLASSQETQYF TGCGCCAGCAGCTTGGCGTCCAGCCAAGAGACCCAGTACTTC
NA TRBJ2-3 16 TRBV15 NA CATSRDRASVGDTQYF TGTGCCACCAGCAGAGATCGGGCTAGCGTAGGAGATACGCAGTATTTT
NA TRBJ2-7 17 TRBV6-6 NA CASSPGGWYRGSYEQYF TGTGCCAGCAGTCCTGGGGGTTGGTATCGGGGGTCCTACGAGCAGTACTTC
once TRBJ1-2 15 TRBV4-1 TRBD1 CASSPRQGVNYGYTF TGCGCCAGCAGCCCGAGACAGGGGGTTAACTATGGCTACACCTTC
NA TRBJ2-5 14 TRBV5-5 NA CASSSASVQETQYF TGTGCCAGCAGCTCCGCGAGTGTACAAGAGACCCAGTACTTC
NA TRBJ2-5 13 TRBV12-3/TRBV12-4 TRBD1 CASSSGQEETQYF TGTGCCAGCAGTTCCGGACAGGAAGAGACCCAGTACTTC
once TRBJ2-7 13 TRBV28 TRBD2 CASRISGRDEQYF TGTGCCAGCAGGATAAGCGGGAGGGACGAGCAGTACTTC
NA TRBJ1-3 15 TRBV18 NA CASSKTADSGNTIYF TGTGCCAGCTCGAAAACAGCCGACTCTGGAAACACCATATATTTT
NA TRBJ1-2 16 TRBV6-5 TRBD1 CASSSARTGSGYGYTF TGTGCCAGCAGTTCCGCGAGGACAGGGTCAGGCTATGGCTACACCTTC
NA TRBJ1-1 14 TRBV3-1/TRBV3-2 NA CASSQYGAGTEAFF TGTGCCAGCAGCCAATACGGGGCGGGGACTGAAGCTTTCTTT
NA TRBJ2-7 16 TRBV11-3 NA CASSLVVWTDNYEQYF TGTGCCAGCAGCTTAGTCGTATGGACAGACAACTACGAGCAGTACTTC
NA TRBJ2-3 16 TRBV18 TRBD1 CASSPWDRTNTDTQYF TGTGCCAGCTCACCCTGGGACAGAACGAACACAGATACGCAGTATTTT
NA TRBJ1-3 16 TRBV28 TRBD1 CASSWDRTLVGNTIYF TGTGCCAGCAGTTGGGACAGAACCTTGGTTGGAAACACCATATATTTT
NA TRBJ2-3 16 TRBV13 TRBD2 CASSFNVAGSTDTQYF TGTGCCAGCAGCTTCAACGTAGCGGGGAGCACAGATACGCAGTATTTT
once TRBJ2-7 14 TRBV27 TRBD1 CAHVQGDSTDEQYF TGTGCCCACGTACAGGGGGATAGTACCGACGAGCAGTACTTC
NA TRBJ1-3 17 TRBV13 TRBD1 CASSGRQGAYSGNTIYF TGTGCCAGCAGCGGAAGACAGGGGGCTTATTCTGGAAACACCATATATTTT
NA TRBJ1-3 15 TRBV7-9 NA CASSPGLQTSNTIYF TGTGCCAGCAGCCCGGGGTTACAGACATCAAACACCATATATTTT
few TRBJ2-2 14 TRBV6-2/TRBV6-3 NA CASSPYFSTGELFF TGTGCCAGCAGCCCGTATTTTTCCACCGGGGAGCTGTTTTTT
NA TRBJ1-2 14 TRBV4-1 TRBD1 CASSRPGTGYGYTF TGCGCCAGCAGCCGCCCCGGGACAGGGTATGGCTACACCTTC
NA TRBJ1-5 15 TRBV5-1 NA CASSLNGAGNQPQHF TGCGCCAGCAGCTTGAACGGAGCTGGGAATCAGCCCCAGCATTTT
NA TRBJ1-2 14 TRBV9 TRBD1 CASRAGQGHYGYTF TGTGCCAGCAGGGCTGGACAGGGGCACTATGGCTACACCTTC
NA TRBJ2-5 13 TRBV5-1 NA CASGAGLLETQYF TGCGCCAGCGGAGCCGGACTACTAGAGACCCAGTACTTC
NA TRBJ2-7 15 TRBV9 NA CASSVAPSGSYEQYF TGTGCCAGCAGCGTAGCTCCCTCAGGGTCCTACGAGCAGTACTTC
NA TRBJ2-7 17 TRBV19 TRBD2 CASSIFGAGGDYYEQYF TGTGCCAGTAGTATTTTCGGAGCGGGAGGGGACTACTACGAGCAGTACTTC
NA TRBJ2-3 13 TRBV6-5 NA CASSYRGFGTQYF TGTGCCAGCAGTTACCGGGGATTCGGTACGCAGTATTTT
NA TRBJ1-1 12 TRBV29-1 TRBD1 CSGTGMSTEAFF TGCAGCGGGACAGGGATGAGCACTGAAGCTTTCTTT
NA TRBJ1-6 14 TRBV11-3 NA CASSSTVTNSPLHF TGTGCCAGCAGCTCGACAGTGACTAATTCACCCCTCCACTTT
once TRBJ2-7 14 TRBV28 TRBD1 CASSLGRGLYEQYF TGTGCCAGCAGTTTAGGCAGGGGGCTGTACGAGCAGTACTTC
NA TRBJ2-1 14 TRBV5-1 TRBD1 CASSLGGTGYEQFF TGCGCCAGCAGCTTGGGAGGGACAGGGTATGAGCAGTTCTTC
once TRBJ2-7 13 TRBV27 TRBD1 CASSRRDRYEQYF TGTGCCAGCAGCCGCCGGGACAGGTACGAGCAGTACTTC
NA TRBJ2-5 14 TRBV7-5 NA CARSSPQVQETQYF TGTGCCAGAAGCTCACCCCAGGTACAAGAGACCCAGTACTTC
NA TRBJ2-2 17 TRBV7-2 NA CASSFPYGAANTGELFF TGTGCCAGCAGCTTCCCCTATGGAGCAGCGAACACCGGGGAGCTGTTTTTT
once TRBJ2-7 14 TRBV19 NA CATSRDTSSYEQYF TGTGCCACCTCCCGGGACACGAGCTCCTACGAGCAGTACTTC
NA TRBJ2-3 16 TRBV9 NA CASSETQGYRTDTQYF TGTGCCAGCAGCGAAACCCAGGGTTACCGCACAGATACGCAGTATTTT
NA TRBJ2-1 15 TRBV3-1/TRBV3-2 TRBD2 CASSQGLAGGNEQFF TGTGCCAGCAGCCAGGGACTAGCGGGGGGCAATGAGCAGTTCTTC
NA TRBJ1-1 14 TRBV4-1 TRBD1 CASSQVYRGEEAFF TGCGCCAGCAGCCAAGTATACAGGGGCGAGGAAGCTTTCTTT
once TRBJ2-5 13 TRBV29-1 NA CSVVGQGQETQYF TGCAGCGTTGTTGGGCAGGGCCAAGAGACCCAGTACTTC
NA TRBJ2-1 14 TRBV6-5 TRBD2 CASSYSGGADEQFF TGTGCCAGCAGTTATAGCGGGGGGGCCGATGAGCAGTTCTTC
NA TRBJ2-2 16 TRBV20-1 TRBD2 CSASKLGLVDTGELFF TGCAGTGCTAGTAAGTTAGGACTAGTGGACACCGGGGAGCTGTTTTTT
NA TRBJ2-7 14 TRBV28 NA CASIKASDYYEQYF TGTGCCAGCATCAAAGCTAGCGATTACTACGAGCAGTACTTC
NA TRBJ2-7 12 TRBV11-2 NA CASSLSMAEQYF TGTGCCAGCAGCTTATCGATGGCCGAGCAGTACTTC
NA TRBJ2-1 14 TRBV20-1 NA CSASWLASYNEQFF TGCAGTGCTAGTTGGCTAGCGAGCTACAATGAGCAGTTCTTC
NA TRBJ1-1 15 TRBV19 NA CARQIRGTRNTEAFF TGTGCCAGACAGATACGCGGGACGAGGAACACTGAAGCTTTCTTT
NA TRBJ2-3 15 TRBV28 TRBD1 CASRRQGGNTDTQYF TGTGCCAGCAGACGACAGGGGGGTAACACAGATACGCAGTATTTT
NA TRBJ1-2 14 TRBV19 NA CASSPGNNRNGYTF TGTGCCAGTAGTCCCGGGAACAATCGGAATGGCTACACCTTC
NA TRBJ2-1 14 TRBV3-1/TRBV3-2 NA CASSQDPGVNEQFF TGTGCCAGCAGCCAAGATCCCGGGGTTAATGAGCAGTTCTTC
NA TRBJ2-7 15 TRBV5-4 NA CASSREGQMGLEQYF TGTGCCAGCAGCAGGGAGGGACAAATGGGGCTCGAGCAGTACTTC
NA TRBJ1-6 14 TRBV19 NA CASQGISYNSPLHF TGTGCCAGCCAGGGGATCTCCTATAATTCACCCCTCCACTTT
NA TRBJ1-1 16 TRBV5-1 TRBD1 CASSFRGTGLNTEAFF TGCGCCAGCAGCTTTCGGGGGACAGGGCTGAACACTGAAGCTTTCTTT